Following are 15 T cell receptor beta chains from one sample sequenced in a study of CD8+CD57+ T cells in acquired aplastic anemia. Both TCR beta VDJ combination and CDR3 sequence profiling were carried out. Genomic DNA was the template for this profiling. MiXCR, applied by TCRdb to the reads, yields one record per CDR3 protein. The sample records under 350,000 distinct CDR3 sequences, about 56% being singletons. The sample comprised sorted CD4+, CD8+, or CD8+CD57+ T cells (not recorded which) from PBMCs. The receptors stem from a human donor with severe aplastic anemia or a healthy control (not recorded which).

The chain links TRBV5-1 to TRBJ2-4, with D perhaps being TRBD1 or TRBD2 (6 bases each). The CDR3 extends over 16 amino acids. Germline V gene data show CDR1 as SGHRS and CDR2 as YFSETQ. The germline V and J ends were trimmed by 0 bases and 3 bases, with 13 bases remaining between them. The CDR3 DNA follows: TGCGCCAGCAGCTTGGAGGGGGGCAGGAGCAAAAACATTCAGTACTTC. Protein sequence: CASSLEGGRSKNIQYF.

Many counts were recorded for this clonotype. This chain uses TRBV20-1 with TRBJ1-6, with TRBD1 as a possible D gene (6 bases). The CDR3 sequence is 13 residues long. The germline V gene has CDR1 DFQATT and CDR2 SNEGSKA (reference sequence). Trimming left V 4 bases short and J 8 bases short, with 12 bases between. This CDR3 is CSAIRTADSPLHF. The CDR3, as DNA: TGCAGTGCTATTCGGACAGCCGATTCACCCCTCCACTTT.

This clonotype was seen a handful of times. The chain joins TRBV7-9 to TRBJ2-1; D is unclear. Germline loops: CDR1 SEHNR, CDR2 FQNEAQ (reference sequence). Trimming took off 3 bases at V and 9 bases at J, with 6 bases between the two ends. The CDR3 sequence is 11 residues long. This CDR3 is CASSFLGEQFF. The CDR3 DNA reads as TGTGCCAGCAGCTTTCTGGGTGAGCAGTTCTTC.

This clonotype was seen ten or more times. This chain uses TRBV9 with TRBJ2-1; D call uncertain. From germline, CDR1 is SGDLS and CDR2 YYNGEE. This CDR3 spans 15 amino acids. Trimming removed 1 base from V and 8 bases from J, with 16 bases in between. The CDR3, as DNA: TGTGCCAGCAGCGTACGTTCAAGCTCCTTCTATGAGCAGTTCTTC. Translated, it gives CASSVRSSSFYEQFF.

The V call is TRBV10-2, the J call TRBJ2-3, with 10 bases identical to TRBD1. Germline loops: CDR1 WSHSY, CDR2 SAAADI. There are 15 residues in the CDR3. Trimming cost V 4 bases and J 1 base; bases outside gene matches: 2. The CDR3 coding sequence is TGCGCCAGCAGTGGCGGGACAGGGGGCACAGATACGCAGTATTTT. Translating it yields CASSGGTGGTDTQYF.

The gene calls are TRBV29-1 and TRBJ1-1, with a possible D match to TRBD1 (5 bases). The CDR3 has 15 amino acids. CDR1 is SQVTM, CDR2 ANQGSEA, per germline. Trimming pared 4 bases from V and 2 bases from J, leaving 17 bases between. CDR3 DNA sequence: TGCAGCGTTGCTCAGGCCTGGGGGGGTAACACTGAAGCTTTCTTT. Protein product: CSVAQAWGGNTEAFF.

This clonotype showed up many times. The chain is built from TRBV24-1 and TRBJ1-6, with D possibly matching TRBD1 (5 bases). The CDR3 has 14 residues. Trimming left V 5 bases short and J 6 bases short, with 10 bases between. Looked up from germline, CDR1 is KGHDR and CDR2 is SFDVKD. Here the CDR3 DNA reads TGTGCCACCAGTGCGCGGGGGGTTAATTCACCCCTCCACTTT. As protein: CATSARGVNSPLHF.

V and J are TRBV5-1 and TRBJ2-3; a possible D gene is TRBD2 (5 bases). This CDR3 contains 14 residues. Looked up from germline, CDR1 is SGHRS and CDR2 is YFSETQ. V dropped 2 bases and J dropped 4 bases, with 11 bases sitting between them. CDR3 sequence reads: CASSFVAGPDTQYF. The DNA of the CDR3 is TGCGCCAGCAGCTTTGTTGCGGGCCCAGATACGCAGTATTTT.

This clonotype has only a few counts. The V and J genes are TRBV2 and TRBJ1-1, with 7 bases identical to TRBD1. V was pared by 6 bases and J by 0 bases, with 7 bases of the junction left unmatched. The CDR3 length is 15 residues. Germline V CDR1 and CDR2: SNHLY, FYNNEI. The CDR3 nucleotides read TGTGCCAGCAGCTTAGGACAGGCCATGAACACTGAAGCTTTCTTT. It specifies CASSLGQAMNTEAFF.

The CDR3 sequence: CSARDGRGTDTQYF. In nucleotides, the CDR3 is TGCAGTGCTAGAGACGGGAGAGGCACAGATACGCAGTATTTT. This chain uses TRBV20-1 with TRBJ2-3; a weak D match, TRBD2 (6 bases). The CDR3 has 14 amino acids. CDR1 and CDR2 from the germline V gene are DFQATT and SNEGSKA (reference sequence). The V gene lost 0 bases and the J gene lost 1 base, with 8 bases spanning the gap.

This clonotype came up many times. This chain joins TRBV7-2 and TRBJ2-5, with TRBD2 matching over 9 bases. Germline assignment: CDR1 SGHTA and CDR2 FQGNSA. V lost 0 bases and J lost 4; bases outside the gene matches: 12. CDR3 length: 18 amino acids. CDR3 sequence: CASSLAIPGLAGPETQYF. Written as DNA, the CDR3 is TGTGCCAGCAGCTTAGCTATTCCGGGACTAGCAGGGCCAGAGACCCAGTACTTC.

For the CDR3, the DNA is TGCAGTGCTAGAGTAGGCTTGGCCCCAGATACGCAGTATTTT. Protein sequence: CSARVGLAPDTQYF. This chain links TRBV20-1 with TRBJ2-3; D ambiguous. From germline, CDR1 is DFQATT and CDR2 SNEGSKA (reference sequence). Trimming removed 1 base from V and 4 bases from J, with 12 bases in between. This CDR3 comprises 14 residues.

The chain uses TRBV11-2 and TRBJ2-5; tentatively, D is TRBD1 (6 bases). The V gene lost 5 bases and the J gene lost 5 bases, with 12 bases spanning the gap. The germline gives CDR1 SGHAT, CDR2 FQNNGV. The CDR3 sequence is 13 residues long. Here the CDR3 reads CASSPQGPETQYF. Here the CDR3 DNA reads TGTGCCAGCAGCCCACAGGGCCCGGAGACCCAGTACTTC.

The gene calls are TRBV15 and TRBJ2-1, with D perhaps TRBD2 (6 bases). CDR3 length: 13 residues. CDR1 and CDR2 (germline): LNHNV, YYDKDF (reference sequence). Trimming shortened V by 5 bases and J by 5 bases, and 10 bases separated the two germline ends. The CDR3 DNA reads TGTGCCACCAGCGTTAGCGGAAACAATGAGCAGTTCTTC. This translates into CATSVSGNNEQFF.

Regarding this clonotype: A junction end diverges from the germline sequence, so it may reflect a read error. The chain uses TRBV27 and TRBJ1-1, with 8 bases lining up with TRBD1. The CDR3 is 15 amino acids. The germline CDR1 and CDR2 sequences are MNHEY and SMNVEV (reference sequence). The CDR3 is CANSHTRGQNTEAFF. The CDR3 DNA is TGTGCCAACAGTCATACCAGGGGGCAGAACACTGAAGCTTTCTTT.